The rows below give T cell receptor beta chains drawn from one sample of a study of vaccination and CD4 T cells after COVID-19. TCRdb itself ran the PCR reads through MiXCR, one entry per CDR3 protein. There are approximately 15,000 distinct CDR3 sequences in the sample; around 40% occur only once, and less than 25% lies in the top ten. No antigen has been assigned to these receptors. The sequenced sample consisted of cultured CD4+ T cells from blood. The receptors were gathered from a human donor with COVID-19. Each CDR3 is given with its conserved first and last residue. The D gene is left open where the match is weak. Clone size, where shown, is once, few, many, or a class for clones that have expanded.

>TRBJ1-2|NA|TRBV28|NA
CASSFGPKDYGYTF
>TRBJ1-2|NA|TRBV12-3/TRBV12-4|NA
CASSLYAPSPYTF
>TRBJ1-1|NA|TRBV7-9|NA
CASSPTRQRLNTEAFF
>TRBJ1-2|TRBD1|TRBV11-2|large
CASSPRMRQGYGYTF
>TRBJ1-2|NA|TRBV10-2|few
CASQMGGEHGYTF
>TRBJ1-2|NA|TRBV11-3|few
CASSFSGGYTF
>TRBJ2-1|TRBD2|TRBV6-5|NA
CAGSLLLAGGSEQFF
>TRBJ1-2|TRBD1|TRBV5-1|NA
CASSLYGTGDSRDGYTF
>TRBJ2-1|TRBD2|TRBV11-3|few
CASSPGGAGVEYNEQFF
>TRBJ1-2|NA|TRBV29-1|NA
CSVDFGGANYGYTF
>TRBJ1-1|NA|TRBV6-1|few
CASSLLGDGTEAFF
>TRBJ2-7|TRBD1|TRBV7-2|once
CASSSDRGRVEQYF
>TRBJ1-1|NA|TRBV5-6|NA
CVSSWEGKVTEAFF
>TRBJ1-2|TRBD1|TRBV7-2|few
CASSPTGGGNYGYTF
>TRBJ2-2|NA|TRBV6-4|few
CASSDSITTGELFF
>TRBJ1-1|NA|TRBV5-5|NA
CASSPSGQRTNTEAFF
>TRBJ1-2|NA|TRBV4-2|NA
CASSQVGEQGYYGYTF
>TRBJ2-7|TRBD2|TRBV10-2|NA
CASRLTPGRGYEQYF
>TRBJ2-7|TRBD2|TRBV7-2|few
CASSLAKRGGTYEQYF
>TRBJ2-7|NA|TRBV7-2|few
CASRTDTYEQYF
>TRBJ2-7|NA|TRBV7-3|NA
CASSLNSIGEQYF
>TRBJ2-3|TRBD2|TRBV28|NA
CASSPTAGGGTDTQYF
>TRBJ2-3|NA|TRBV20-1|NA
CSASEGTDTQYF
>TRBJ2-7|TRBD2|TRBV6-2/TRBV6-3|few
CASGLAGAYEQYF
>TRBJ2-2|NA|TRBV30|few
CAWTIGYTGELFF
>TRBJ2-3|NA|TRBV6-1|NA
CASTPRATDTQYF
>TRBJ1-2|NA|TRBV20-1|few
CSARDRRGKDGYTF
>TRBJ2-7|TRBD1|TRBV25-1|few
CASSYAVDRYAYEQYF
>TRBJ1-2|NA|TRBV27|few
CARIHRVSPTNYGYTF
>TRBJ2-5|TRBD2|TRBV20-1|NA
CSARLAAGVTQYF
>TRBJ2-5|TRBD1|TRBV2|NA
CASSEAGPQGAGETQYF
>TRBJ2-3|TRBD2|TRBV7-2|NA
CASIRGGANTDTQYF
>TRBJ2-6|NA|TRBV19|NA
CASSIIRSSGANVLTF
>TRBJ1-1|TRBD1|TRBV11-3|NA
CASSLQGANTEAFF
>TRBJ1-5|NA|TRBV24-1|few
CATSDGAGNQPQHF
>TRBJ2-5|NA|TRBV7-9|NA
CASSPWRVGETQYF
>TRBJ1-1|NA|TRBV11-3|NA
CASSSSPANTEAFF
>TRBJ1-2|NA|TRBV6-5|NA
CASSYSRQATTNGYTF
>TRBJ1-5|NA|TRBV7-8|few
CASSLVTGDQPQHF
>TRBJ2-7|NA|TRBV20-1|NA
CSARGETGAYEQYF
>TRBJ2-7|NA|TRBV27|NA
CASSRGKGSYEQYF
>TRBJ1-3|NA|TRBV10-2|NA
CASSVTAGNTIYF
>TRBJ2-2|NA|TRBV6-2/TRBV6-3|few
CASSSTSFSGELFF
>TRBJ2-3|NA|TRBV25-1|NA
CASSPGSLAGADTQYF
>TRBJ2-4|NA|TRBV10-2|NA
CASSEDDSSGTKNIQYF
>TRBJ1-1|NA|TRBV11-2|few
CASSLTPTRGEAFF
>TRBJ2-3|NA|TRBV6-5|NA
CASSYRGAGDTQYF
>TRBJ2-3|NA|TRBV7-9|once
CASLAARGTDTQYF
>TRBJ1-3|NA|TRBV7-6|NA
CASSLGDAGSPGNTIYF
>TRBJ2-5|TRBD2|TRBV12-3/TRBV12-4|NA
CASSETSGGPETQYF
>TRBJ1-2|NA|TRBV20-1|NA
CSAEDVLTNYGYTF
>TRBJ2-1|TRBD2|TRBV6-5|NA
CASSYRGGAYNEQFF
>TRBJ1-2|TRBD1|TRBV5-4|NA
CASSAGDRGNHGYTF